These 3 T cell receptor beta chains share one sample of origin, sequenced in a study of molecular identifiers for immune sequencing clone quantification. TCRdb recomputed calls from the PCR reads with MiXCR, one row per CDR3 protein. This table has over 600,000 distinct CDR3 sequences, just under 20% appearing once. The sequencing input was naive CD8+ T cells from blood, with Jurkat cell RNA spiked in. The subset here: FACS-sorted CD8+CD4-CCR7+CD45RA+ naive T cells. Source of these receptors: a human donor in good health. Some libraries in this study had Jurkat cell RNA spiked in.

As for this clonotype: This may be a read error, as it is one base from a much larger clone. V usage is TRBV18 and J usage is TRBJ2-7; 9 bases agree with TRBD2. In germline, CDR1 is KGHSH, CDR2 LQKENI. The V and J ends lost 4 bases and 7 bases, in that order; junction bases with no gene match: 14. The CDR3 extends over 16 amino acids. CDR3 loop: CASSQSGGFVPGEQYF. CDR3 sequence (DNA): TGTGCCAGCTCACAGAGCGGGGGGTTCGTCCCGGGGGAGCAGTACTTC.

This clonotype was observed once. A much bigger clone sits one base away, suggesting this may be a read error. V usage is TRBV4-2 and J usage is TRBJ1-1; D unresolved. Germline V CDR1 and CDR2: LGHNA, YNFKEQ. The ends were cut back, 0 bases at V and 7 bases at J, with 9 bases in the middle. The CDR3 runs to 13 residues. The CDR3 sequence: CASSQEPLGEAFF. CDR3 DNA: TGTGCCAGCAGCCAAGAACCCCTTGGTGAAGCTTTCTTT.

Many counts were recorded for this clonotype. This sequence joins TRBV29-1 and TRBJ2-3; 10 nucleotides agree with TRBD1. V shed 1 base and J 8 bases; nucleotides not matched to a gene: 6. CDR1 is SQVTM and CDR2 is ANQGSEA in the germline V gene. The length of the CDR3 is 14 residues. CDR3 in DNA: TGCAGCGTTGAAGGACAGGGGGCTTTTGGTACGCAGTATTTT. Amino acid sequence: CSVEGQGAFGTQYF.